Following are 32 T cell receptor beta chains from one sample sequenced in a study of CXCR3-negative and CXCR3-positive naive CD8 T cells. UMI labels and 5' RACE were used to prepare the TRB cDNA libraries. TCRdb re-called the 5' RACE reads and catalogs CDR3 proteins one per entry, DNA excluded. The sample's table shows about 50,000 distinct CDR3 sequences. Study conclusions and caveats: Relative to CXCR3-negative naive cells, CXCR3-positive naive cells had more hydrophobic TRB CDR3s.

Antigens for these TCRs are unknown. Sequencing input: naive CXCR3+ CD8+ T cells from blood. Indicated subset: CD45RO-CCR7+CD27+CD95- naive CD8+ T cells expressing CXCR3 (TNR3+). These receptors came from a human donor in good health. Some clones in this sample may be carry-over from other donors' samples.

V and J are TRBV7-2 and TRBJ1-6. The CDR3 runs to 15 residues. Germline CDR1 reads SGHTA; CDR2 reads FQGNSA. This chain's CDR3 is CASSSTDSRTMPLHF.

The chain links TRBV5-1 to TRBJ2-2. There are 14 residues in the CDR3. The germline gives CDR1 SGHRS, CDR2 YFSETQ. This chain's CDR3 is CASSFLGAAGELFF. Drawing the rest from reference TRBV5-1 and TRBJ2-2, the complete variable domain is KAGVTQTPRYLIKTRGQQVTLSCSPISGHRSVSWYQQTPGQGLQFLFEYFSETQRNKGNFPGRFSGRQFSNSRSEMNVSTLELGDSALYLCASSFLGAAGELFFGEGSRLTVL.

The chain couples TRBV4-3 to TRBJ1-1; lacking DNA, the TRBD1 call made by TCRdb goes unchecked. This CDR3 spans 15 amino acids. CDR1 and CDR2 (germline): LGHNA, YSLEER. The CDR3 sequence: CASTAARAMNTEAFF.

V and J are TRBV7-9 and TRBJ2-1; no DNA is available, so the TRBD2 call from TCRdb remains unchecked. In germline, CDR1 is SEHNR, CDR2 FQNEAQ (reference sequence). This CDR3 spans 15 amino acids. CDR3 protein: CASSPKRGAYNEQFF.

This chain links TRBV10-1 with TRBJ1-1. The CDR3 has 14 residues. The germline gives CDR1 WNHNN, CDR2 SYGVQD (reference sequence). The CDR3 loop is CASSETRLNTEAFF.

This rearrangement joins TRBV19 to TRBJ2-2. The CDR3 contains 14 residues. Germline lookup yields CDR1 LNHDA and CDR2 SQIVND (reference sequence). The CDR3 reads CASIKTANTGELFF.

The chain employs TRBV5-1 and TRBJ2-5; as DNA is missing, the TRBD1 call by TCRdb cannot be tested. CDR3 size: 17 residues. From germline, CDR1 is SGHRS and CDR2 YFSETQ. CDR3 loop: CASSSSGGGGLQETQYF. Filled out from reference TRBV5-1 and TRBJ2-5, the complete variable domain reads KAGVTQTPRYLIKTRGQQVTLSCSPISGHRSVSWYQQTPGQGLQFLFEYFSETQRNKGNFPGRFSGRQFSNSRSEMNVSTLELGDSALYLCASSSSGGGGLQETQYFGPGTRLLVL.

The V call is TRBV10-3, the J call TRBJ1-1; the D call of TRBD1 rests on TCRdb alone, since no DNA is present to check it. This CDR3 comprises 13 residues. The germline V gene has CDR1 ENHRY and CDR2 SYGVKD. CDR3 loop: CAGRTGMNTEAFF.

The chain's CDR3 is CASSYPLEDEKLFF. V and J are TRBV12-3 or TRBV12-4 and TRBJ1-4. The CDR3 length is 14 residues.

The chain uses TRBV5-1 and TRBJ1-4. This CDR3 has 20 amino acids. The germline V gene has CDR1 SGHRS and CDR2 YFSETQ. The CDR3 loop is CASSSEGPLQLRAENEKLFF.

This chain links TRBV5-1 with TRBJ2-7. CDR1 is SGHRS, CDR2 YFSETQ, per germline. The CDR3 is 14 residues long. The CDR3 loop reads CASSLRGSTYEQYF.

CDR3 sequence: CASSQDGGSPGYEQYF. V is TRBV4-3 and J is TRBJ2-7; checking the TCRdb D call of TRBD2 is not possible without DNA. This CDR3 is 16 amino acids long. Germline-derived CDR1 and CDR2 are LGHNA and YSLEER.

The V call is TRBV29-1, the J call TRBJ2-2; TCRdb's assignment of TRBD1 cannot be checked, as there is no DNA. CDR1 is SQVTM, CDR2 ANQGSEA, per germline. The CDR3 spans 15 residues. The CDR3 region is CSVPRTGGLGGELFF.

The CDR3 here is CASSPPPAGELFF. The chain recombines TRBV7-6 with TRBJ2-2; TCRdb's D call, TRBD1, is unchecked because there is no DNA. Germline V CDR1 and CDR2: SGHVS, FNYEAQ. The CDR3 contains 13 residues.

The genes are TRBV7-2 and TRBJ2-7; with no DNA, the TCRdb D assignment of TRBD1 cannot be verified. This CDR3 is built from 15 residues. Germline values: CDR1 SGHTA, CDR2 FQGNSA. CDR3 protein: CASSFFLGGSYEQYF.

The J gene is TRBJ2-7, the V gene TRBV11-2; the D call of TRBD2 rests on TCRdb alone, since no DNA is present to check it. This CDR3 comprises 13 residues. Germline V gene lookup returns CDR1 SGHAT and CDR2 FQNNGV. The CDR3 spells CASSFGTAYEQYF.

The CDR3 spells CSVEGQEPNNEQFF. The rearrangement joins TRBV29-1 to TRBJ2-1; the TRBD1 assignment by TCRdb is unverifiable without DNA. This CDR3 spans 14 amino acids. CDR1 SQVTM and CDR2 ANQGSEA come from the germline V gene.

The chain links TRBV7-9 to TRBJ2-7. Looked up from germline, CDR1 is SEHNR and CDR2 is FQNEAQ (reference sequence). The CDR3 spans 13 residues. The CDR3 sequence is CASSDGDSYEQYF.

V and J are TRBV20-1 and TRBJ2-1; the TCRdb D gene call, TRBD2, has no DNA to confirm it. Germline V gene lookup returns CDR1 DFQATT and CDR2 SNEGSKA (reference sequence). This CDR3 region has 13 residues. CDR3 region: CSAREDSGNEQFF.

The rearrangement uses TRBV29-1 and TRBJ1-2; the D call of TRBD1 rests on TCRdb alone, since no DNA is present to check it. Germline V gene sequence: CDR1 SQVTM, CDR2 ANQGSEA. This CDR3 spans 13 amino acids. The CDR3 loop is CSVESQGAYGYTF. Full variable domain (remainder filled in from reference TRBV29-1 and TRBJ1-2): SAVISQKPSRDICQRGTSLTIQCQVDSQVTMMFWYRQQPGQSLTLIATANQGSEATYESGFVIDKFPISRPNLTFSTLTVSNMSPEDSSIYLCSVESQGAYGYTFGSGTRLTVV.

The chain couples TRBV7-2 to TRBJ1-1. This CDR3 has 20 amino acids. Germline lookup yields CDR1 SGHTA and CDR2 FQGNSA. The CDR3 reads CASSLAPHQREAGEHSEAFF. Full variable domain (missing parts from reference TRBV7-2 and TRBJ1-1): GAGVSQSPSNKVTEKGKDVELRCDPISGHTALYWYRQSLGQGLEFLIYFQGNSAPDKSGLPSDRFSAERTGGSVSTLTIQRTQQEDSAVYLCASSLAPHQREAGEHSEAFFGQGTRLTVV.

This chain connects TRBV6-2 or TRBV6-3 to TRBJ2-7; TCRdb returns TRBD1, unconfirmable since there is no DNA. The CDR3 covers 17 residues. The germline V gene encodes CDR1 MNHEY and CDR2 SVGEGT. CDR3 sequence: CASSSQDILEWSYEQYF.

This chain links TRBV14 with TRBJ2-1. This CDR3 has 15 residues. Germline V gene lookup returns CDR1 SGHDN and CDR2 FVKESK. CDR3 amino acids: CASSQDSPTYNEQFF.

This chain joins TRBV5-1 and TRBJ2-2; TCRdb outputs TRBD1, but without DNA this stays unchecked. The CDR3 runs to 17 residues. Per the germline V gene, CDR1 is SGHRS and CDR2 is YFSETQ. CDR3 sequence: CTSSPGQGPANTGELFF.

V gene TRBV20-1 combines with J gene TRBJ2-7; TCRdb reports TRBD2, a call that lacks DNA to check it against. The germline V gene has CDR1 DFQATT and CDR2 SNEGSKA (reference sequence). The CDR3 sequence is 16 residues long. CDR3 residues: CSASPLGAAVSYEQYF.

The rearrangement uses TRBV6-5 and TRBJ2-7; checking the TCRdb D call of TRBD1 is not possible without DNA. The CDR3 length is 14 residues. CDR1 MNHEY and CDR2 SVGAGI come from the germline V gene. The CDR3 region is CASSQRQGAYEQYF.

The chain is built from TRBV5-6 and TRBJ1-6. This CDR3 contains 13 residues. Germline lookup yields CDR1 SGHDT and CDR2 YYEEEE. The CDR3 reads CASSARENSPLHF.

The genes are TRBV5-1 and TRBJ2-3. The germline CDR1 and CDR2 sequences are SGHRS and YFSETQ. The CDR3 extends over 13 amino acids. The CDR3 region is CASSPVPTDTQYF.

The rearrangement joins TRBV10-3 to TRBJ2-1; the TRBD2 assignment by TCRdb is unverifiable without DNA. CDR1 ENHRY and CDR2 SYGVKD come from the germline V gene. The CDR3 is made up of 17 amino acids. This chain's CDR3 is CAISDSSGEYSYNEQFF.

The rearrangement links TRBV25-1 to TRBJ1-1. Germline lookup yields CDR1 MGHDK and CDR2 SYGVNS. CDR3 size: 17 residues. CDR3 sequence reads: CASIREERGGEKTEAFF.

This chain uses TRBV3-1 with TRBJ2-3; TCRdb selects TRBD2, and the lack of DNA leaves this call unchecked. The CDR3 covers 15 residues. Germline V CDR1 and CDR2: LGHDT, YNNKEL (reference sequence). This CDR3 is CASSHTSGGGDTQYF.

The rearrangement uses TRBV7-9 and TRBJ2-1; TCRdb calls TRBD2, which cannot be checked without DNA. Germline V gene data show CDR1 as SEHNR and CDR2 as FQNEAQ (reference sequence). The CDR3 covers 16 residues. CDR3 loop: CASSAPGLAVYNEQFF. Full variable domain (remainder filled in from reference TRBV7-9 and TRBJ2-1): DTGVSQNPRHKITKRGQNVTFRCDPISEHNRLYWYRQTLGQGPEFLTYFQNEAQLEKSRLLSDRFSAERPKGSFSTLEIQRTEQGDSAMYLCASSAPGLAVYNEQFFGPGTRLTVL.